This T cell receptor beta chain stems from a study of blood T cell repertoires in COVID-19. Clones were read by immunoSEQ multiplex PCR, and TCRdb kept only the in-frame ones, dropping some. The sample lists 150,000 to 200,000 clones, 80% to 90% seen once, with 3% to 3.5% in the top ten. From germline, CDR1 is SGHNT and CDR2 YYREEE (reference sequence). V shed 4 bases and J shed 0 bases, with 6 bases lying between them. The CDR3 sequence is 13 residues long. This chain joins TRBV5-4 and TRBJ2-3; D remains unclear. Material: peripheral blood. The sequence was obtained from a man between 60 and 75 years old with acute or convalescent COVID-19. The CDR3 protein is CASSITSTDTQYF. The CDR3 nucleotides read TGTGCCAGCAGCATCACTAGCACAGATACGCAGTATTTT.